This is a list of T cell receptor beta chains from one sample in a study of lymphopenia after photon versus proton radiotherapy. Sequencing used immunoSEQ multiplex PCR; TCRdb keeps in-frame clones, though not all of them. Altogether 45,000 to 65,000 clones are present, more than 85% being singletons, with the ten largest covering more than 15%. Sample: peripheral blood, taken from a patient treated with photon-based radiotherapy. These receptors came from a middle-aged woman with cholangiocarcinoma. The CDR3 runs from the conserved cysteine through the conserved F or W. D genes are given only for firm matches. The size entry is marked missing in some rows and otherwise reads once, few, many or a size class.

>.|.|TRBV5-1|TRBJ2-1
TGCGCCAGCAGCCCGACAGTCCCGGACAATGAGCAGTTCTTC
CASSPTVPDNEQFF
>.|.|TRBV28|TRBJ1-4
TGTGCCAGCAGTTCCGAGGTTTCTGAAAAACTGTTTTTT
CASSSEVSEKLFF
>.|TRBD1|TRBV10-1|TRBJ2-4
TGCGCCAGCAGTGCAGGACAGGTTGGGGACATTCAGTACTTC
CASSAGQVGDIQYF
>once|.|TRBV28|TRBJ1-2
TGTGCCTTAAATCACGCCACCTATGGCTACACCTTC
CALNHATYGYTF
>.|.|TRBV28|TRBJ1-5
TGTGCCAGCAGTTTACGTCTTGGAGGGCAGCCCCAGCATTTT
CASSLRLGGQPQHF
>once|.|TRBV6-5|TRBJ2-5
TGTGCCAGCTGGGACTTTTCAGAGACCCAGTACTTC
CASWDFSETQYF
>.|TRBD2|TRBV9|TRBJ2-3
TGTGCCAGCAGCTTGACTAGCGGGGGGGCCTCAGATACGCAGTATTTT
CASSLTSGGASDTQYF
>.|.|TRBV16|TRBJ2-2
TGTGCCAGCAGCCAATCGACCGGGGAGCTGTTTTTT
CASSQSTGELFF
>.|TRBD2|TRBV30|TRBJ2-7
TGTGCCTGGAGAGGGTCGGGGCTAGCGGGCTCCTACGAGCAGTACTTC
CAWRGSGLAGSYEQYF
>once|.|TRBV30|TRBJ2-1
TGTGCCTGGAGTTTTAGTTGGACCCCGAGCTCCTACAATGAGCAGTTCTTC
CAWSFSWTPSSYNEQFF
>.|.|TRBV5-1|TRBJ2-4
TGCGCCAGCAGCTTGGGCGGGCAGTTACAAAACATTCAGTACTTC
CASSLGGQLQNIQYF
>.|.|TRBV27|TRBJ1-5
TGTGCCAGCAGGGCAGGGAGAAATGTCAAACAGCCCCAGCATTTT
CASRAGRNVKQPQHF
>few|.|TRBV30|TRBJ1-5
TGTGCCTGGACTCTAGATAGCAATCAGCCCCAGCATTTT
CAWTLDSNQPQHF
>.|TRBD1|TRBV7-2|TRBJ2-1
TGTGCCAGCAGCTCCCCGGGACAGCTATACAATGAGCAGTTCTTC
CASSSPGQLYNEQFF
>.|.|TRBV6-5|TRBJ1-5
TGTGCCAGCAGTTACTCGAGTGGGGGTAGCCAGCCCCAGCATTTT
CASSYSSGGSQPQHF
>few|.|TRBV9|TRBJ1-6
TGTGCCAGCAGCTTCCAGAGTCATTCACCCCTCCACTTT
CASSFQSHSPLHF
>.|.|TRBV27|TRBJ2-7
TGTGCCAGCAGTCCAGGTACCCGTAGCGGACCTCGCGTGGGGGAGCAGTACTTC
CASSPGTRSGPRVGEQYF
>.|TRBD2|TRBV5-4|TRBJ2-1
TGTGCCAGCAGTCCCACTAGCGGGATCTACAATGAGCAGTTCTTC
CASSPTSGIYNEQFF
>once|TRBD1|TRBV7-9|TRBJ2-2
TGTGCCAGCAGGGACAGGGAGGCAAACGGGGAGCTGTTTTTT
CASRDREANGELFF
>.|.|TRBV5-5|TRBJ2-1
TGTGCCAGCAGCTTGGCAGGGATCCCCTACAATGAGCAGTTCTTC
CASSLAGIPYNEQFF
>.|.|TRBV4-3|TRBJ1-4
TGCGCCAGCAGCCAAGATTTGGCCGGGGGAGGTGAAAAACTGTTTTTT
CASSQDLAGGGEKLFF
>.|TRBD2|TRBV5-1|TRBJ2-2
TGCGCCAGCAGCTTCCGGGAGGGAACCGGGGAGCTGTTTTTT
CASSFREGTGELFF
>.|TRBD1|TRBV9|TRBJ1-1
TGTGCCAGCACCTTAAGTTGGGACAGGGGGAACACTGAAGCTTTCTTT
CASTLSWDRGNTEAFF
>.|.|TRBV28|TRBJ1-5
TGTGCCAGCCTAGGCCGAGGCACAGGCAATCAGCCCCAGCATTTT
CASLGRGTGNQPQHF
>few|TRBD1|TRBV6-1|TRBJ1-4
TGTGCCAGCAGGGGGACAGGGCTTGGCAAACTGTTTTTT
CASRGTGLGKLFF
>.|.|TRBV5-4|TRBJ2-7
TGTGCCAGCCCAGGGGGGAGGGGGAGCTCCTACGAGCAGTACTTC
CASPGGRGSSYEQYF
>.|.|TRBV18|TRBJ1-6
TGTGCCAGCTCACCACTGGGCAGGGCCCTCCGCGCCTATAATTCACCCCTCCACTTT
CASSPLGRALRAYNSPLHF
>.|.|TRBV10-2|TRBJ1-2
TGCGCCAGCAGCGCTCCGGGGCGGGGTTATGGCTACACCTTC
CASSAPGRGYGYTF
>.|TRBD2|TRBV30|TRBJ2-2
TGTGCCTGGAGTGGTCTAGCGGGGAACACCGGGGAGCTGTTTTTT
CAWSGLAGNTGELFF
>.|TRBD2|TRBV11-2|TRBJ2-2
TGTGCCAGCAGCTTATCCGGGGAGGGCCTCACCGGGGAGCTGTTTTTT
CASSLSGEGLTGELFF
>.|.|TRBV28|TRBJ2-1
TGTGCCAGCATTGGGCTAACGGGGAATGAGCAGTTCTTC
CASIGLTGNEQFF
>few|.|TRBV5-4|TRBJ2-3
TGTGCCAGCAGCTTCGGTGCAGATACGCAGTATTTT
CASSFGADTQYF
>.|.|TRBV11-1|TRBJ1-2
TGTGCCAGCAGCCAGACTCTTAACTATGGCTACACCTTC
CASSQTLNYGYTF
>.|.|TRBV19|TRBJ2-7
TGTGCCAGTACCCCCCGGAAAGGCCGAGCTTACGAGCAGTACTTC
CASTPRKGRAYEQYF
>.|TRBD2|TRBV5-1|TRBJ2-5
TGCGCCAGCAGCCCCGCCCGGACTAGCCCATCGGGAGAGACCCAGTACTTC
CASSPARTSPSGETQYF
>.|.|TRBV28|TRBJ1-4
TGTGCCAGCATATCCTTCAGGGAAGAAAAACTGTTTTTT
CASISFREEKLFF
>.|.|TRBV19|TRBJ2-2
TGTGCCAGTAGTCTCCAGGCACTGAACACCGGGGAGCTGTTTTTT
CASSLQALNTGELFF
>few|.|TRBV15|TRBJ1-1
TGTGCCACCAGCAGAGTGGCGGGCACTGAAGCTTTCTTT
CATSRVAGTEAFF
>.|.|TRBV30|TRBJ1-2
TGTGCCTGGAGGACAGGTGCTAACTATGGCTACACCTTC
CAWRTGANYGYTF
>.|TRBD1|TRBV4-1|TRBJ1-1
TGCGCCAGCAGCCAGATAGGGACAGACACTGAAGCTTTCTTT
CASSQIGTDTEAFF
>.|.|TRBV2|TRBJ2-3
TGTGCCAGCAGTTCCTTGATCGAACTAGGTGCGCAGTATTTT
CASSSLIELGAQYF
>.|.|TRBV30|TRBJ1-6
TGTGCCTGGAGGGGGGGTAATTCACCCCTCCACTTT
CAWRGGNSPLHF